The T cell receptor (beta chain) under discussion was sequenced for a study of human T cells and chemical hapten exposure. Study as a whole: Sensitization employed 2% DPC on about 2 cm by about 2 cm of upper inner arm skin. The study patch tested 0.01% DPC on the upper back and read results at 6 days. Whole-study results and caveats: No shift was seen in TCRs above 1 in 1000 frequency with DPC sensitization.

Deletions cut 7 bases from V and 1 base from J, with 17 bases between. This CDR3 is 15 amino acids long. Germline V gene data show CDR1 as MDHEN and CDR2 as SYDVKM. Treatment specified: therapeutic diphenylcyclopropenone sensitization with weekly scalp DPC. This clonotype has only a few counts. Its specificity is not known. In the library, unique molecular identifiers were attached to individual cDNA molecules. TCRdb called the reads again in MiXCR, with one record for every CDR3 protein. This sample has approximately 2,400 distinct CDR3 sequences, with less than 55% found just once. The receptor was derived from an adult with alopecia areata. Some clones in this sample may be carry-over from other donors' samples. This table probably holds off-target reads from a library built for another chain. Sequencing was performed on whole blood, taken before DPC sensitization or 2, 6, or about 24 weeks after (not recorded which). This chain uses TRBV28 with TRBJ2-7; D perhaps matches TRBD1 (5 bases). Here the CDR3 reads CASTAGQGGSYEQYF. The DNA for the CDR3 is TGTGCCAGCACCGCTGGTCAGGGTGGGTCCTACGAGCAGTACTTC.